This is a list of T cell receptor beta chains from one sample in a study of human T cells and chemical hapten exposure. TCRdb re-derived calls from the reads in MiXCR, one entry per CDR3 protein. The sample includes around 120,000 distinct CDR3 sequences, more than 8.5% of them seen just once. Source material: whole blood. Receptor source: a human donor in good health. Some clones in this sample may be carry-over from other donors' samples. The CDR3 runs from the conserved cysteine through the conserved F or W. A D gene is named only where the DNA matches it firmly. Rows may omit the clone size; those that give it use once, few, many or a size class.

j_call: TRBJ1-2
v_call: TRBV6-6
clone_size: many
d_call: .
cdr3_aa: CASSYSGQFREDGYTF
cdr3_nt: TGTGCCAGCAGTTACTCTGGACAATTCAGAGAGGATGGCTACACCTTC

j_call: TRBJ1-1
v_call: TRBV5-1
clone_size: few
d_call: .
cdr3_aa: CASSLANGVTEAFF
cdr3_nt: TGCGCCAGCAGCTTGGCGAACGGTGTAACTGAAGCTTTCTTT

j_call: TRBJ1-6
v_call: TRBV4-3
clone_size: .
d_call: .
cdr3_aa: CASSQALSSYNSPLHF
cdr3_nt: TGCGCCAGCAGCCAAGCCCTTAGCTCCTATAATTCACCCCTCCACTTT

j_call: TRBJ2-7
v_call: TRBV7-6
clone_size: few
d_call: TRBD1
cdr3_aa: CASSLDVLGQGNEQYF
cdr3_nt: TGTGCCAGCAGCTTAGACGTCTTGGGACAGGGGAACGAGCAGTACTTC

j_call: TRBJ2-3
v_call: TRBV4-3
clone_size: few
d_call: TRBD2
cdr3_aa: CASSPGLAGREDTQYF
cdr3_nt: TGCGCCAGCAGCCCAGGACTAGCGGGCCGAGAGGATACGCAGTATTTT

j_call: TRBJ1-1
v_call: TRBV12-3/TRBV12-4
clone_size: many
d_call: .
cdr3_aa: CASSSTSTNTEAFF
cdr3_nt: TGTGCCAGCAGTTCCACCTCAACGAACACTGAAGCTTTCTTT

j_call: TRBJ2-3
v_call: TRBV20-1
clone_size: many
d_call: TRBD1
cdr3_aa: CSASTGGSTDTQYF
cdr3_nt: TGCAGTGCTAGTACAGGGGGGTCCACAGATACGCAGTATTTT

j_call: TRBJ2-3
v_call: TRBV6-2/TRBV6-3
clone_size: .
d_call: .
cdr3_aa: CASSPPPGSSTDTQYF
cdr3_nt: TGTGCCAGCAGCCCCCCCCCAGGGAGCTCAACAGATACGCAGTATTTT

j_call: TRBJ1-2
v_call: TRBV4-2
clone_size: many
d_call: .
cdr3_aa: CASSQEIRGGYTF
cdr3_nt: TGTGCCAGCAGCCAAGAAATCCGAGGCGGCTACACCTTC

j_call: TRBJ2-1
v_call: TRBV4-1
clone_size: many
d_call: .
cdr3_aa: CASSPQRGDNEQFF
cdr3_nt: TGCGCCAGCAGCCCCCAAAGAGGGGACAATGAGCAGTTCTTC

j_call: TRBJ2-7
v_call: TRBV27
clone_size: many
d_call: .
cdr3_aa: CASRESVSSYEQYF
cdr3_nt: TGTGCCAGCAGAGAAAGTGTGAGCTCCTACGAGCAGTACTTC

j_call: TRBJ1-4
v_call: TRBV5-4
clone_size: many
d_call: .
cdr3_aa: CASSGGDGNEKLFF
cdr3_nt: TGTGCCAGCAGCGGAGGGGACGGTAATGAAAAACTGTTTTTT

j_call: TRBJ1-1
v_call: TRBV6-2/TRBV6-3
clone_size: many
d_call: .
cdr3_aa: CASSYGDTEAFF
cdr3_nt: TGTGCCAGCAGTTACGGGGACACTGAAGCTTTCTTT

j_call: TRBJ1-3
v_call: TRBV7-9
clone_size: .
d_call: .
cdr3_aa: CAAGEEYFAGNTIYF
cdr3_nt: TGTGCCGCGGGGGAGGAGTATTTTGCTGGAAACACCATATATTTT

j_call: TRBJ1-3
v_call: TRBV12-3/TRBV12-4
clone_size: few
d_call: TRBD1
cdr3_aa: CASRDRVAEGNTIYF
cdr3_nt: TGTGCCAGCAGAGACAGGGTCGCGGAAGGAAACACCATATATTTT

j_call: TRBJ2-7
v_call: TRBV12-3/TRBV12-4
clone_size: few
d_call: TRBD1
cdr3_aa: CASSSGPLGTGFSYEQYF
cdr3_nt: TGTGCCAGCAGTTCAGGACCCTTGGGGACAGGTTTTTCCTACGAGCAGTACTTC

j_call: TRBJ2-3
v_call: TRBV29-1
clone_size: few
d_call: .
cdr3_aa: CSVPGTWNKAQYF
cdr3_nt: TGCAGCGTTCCCGGGACATGGAATAAAGCGCAGTATTTT

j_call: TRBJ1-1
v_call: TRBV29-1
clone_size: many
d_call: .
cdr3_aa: CGAANTEAFF
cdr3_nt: TGCGGGGCGGCGAACACTGAAGCTTTCTTT

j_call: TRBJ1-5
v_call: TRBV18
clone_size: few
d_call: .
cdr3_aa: CASSPGSGSNQPQHF
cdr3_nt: TGTGCCAGCTCACCAGGGAGTGGTAGCAATCAGCCCCAGCATTTT

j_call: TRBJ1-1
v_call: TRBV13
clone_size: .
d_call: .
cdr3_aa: CASSLTPGGTEAFF
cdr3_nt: TGTGCCAGCAGCTTAACCCCGGGGGGCACTGAAGCTTTCTTT

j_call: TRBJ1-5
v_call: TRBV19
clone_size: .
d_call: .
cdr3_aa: CASSDGRNQPQHF
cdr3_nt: TGTGCCAGTAGTGATGGTCGCAATCAGCCCCAGCATTTT